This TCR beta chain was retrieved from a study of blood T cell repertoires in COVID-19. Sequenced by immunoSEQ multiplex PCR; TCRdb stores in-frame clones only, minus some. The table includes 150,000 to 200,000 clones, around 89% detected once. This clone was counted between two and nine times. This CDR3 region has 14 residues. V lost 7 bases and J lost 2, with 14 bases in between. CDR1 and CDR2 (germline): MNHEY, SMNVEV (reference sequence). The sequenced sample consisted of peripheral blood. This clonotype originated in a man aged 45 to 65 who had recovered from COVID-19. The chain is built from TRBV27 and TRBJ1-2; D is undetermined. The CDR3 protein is CASTPSARNYGYTF. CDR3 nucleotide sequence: TGTGCCAGCACCCCCAGTGCCCGAAACTATGGCTACACCTTC.